This T cell receptor (beta chain) was found in a study of esophageal squamous cell carcinoma under preoperative chemotherapy. Looking at the study overall: TCR repertoires were profiled from both peripheral blood T cells and tumor-infiltrating lymphocytes. Study-level points and caveats: After chemotherapy, TCR diversity rose significantly in peripheral T cells but not in tumor-infiltrating lymphocytes.

Notes on this clonotype: Its antigen is unknown.

This sample's time point: before preoperative PTX-NDP chemotherapy. The V gene's germline CDR1 is SGHRS and CDR2 YFSETQ. The CDR3 totals 16 residues. Trimming pared 0 bases from V and 0 bases from J, leaving 12 bases between. A single record per CDR3 protein comes from TCRdb applying MiXCR to the PCR reads. The repertoire holds around 15,000 distinct CDR3 sequences, with 60% as singletons. This receptor was identified in a human donor with esophageal squamous cell carcinoma. The donor label of this sample is uncertain. This sample was taken from a patient given preoperative chemotherapy. The gene calls are TRBV5-1 and TRBJ1-1; D gene uncertain. The CDR3 region is CASSLDGRGLNTEAFF. As DNA, the CDR3 is TGCGCCAGCAGCTTGGATGGACGGGGATTGAACACTGAAGCTTTCTTT.